This TCR beta chain came from a study of CD8+ T cells in alopecia areata (dated by TCRdb to the late 2010s). For the wider study: The treated patients took part in an open-label pilot trial in which moderate-to-severe alopecia areata was treated with oral tofacitinib at 5 to 10 mg twice daily. Patients received tofacitinib for 6 to 18 months and were then followed off drug for 6 months to check for delayed response and recurrence. The SALT score, which quantifies the percentage of affected scalp surface area, was used to measure disease severity in treated patients. In both human patients and the C3H/HeJ mouse model, the study applied high-throughput TCRbeta sequencing to look at T cell clonal expansion in alopecia areata. On the human side, TCRbeta sequencing was run on scalp tissue and on sorted CD4+ and CD8+ peripheral blood T cells from healthy controls and from alopecia areata patients with either patchy or totalis/universalis disease. Biopsies were taken from tofacitinib-treated patients at baseline and again at 4 and 24 weeks into treatment, and several of those patients also had a later scalp biopsy. Clonality in the scalp was compared among normal scalp (n=4), patchy alopecia areata scalp (n=8), and alopecia totalis/universalis scalp (n=8). The RNA source kit depended on sample type: the PAXgene miRNA kit for fixed scalp, the miRNeasy kit for PBMCs, and the RNeasy kit for mouse skin. TCRbeta CDR3 regions were amplified by immunoSEQ multiplex PCR using 35 Vbeta forward and 13 Jbeta reverse primers.

The CDR3 sequence holds 13 residues, the cysteine and phenylalanine included. Only the CDR3 region is kept as DNA, spanning 39 bases read in frame from base 1. CDR1 and CDR2 are read off the germline V gene as SQVTM and ANQGSEA. V ends up 7 bases short and J 4 bases short, with an unmatched junction base count of 8. With regard to this clone: Its antigen is currently not known. Per-base quality was not reported, and no clone a single base away is much larger than it.

The library was built by means of the immunoSEQ multiplex PCR assay. To provide template for TCR sequencing, every sample had RNA extracted and reverse transcribed into cDNA. First-strand cDNA was synthesized with SuperScript III using a 2:1 mix of oligo-dT and random hexamers. Amplification bias was assessed with a synthetic immune receptor repertoire, and residual bias was removed computationally. For the original study's pipeline: Raw reads were preprocessed to remove errors, and CDR3 was defined by IMGT conventions from the conserved cysteine to phenylalanine. Clonality was computed by normalizing Shannon entropy by log2 of the number of productive unique TCRs and subtracting the result from 1. Scalp TCRbeta sequences were cross-referenced with sorted blood CD4 and CD8 repertoires so that the CD4 or CD8 identity of scalp clones could be inferred. TCRdb obtained this table from immuneACCESS and retained in-frame rearrangements with V and J assigned. These tables miss some clones; where compared with another copy, unresolved V genes account for less than half of the shortfall, and the remainder is unexplained. Clone size and V and J calls were adopted from that table, with D and trimming inferred from the DNA. Here the sample has more than 150,000 clones; about 51% occur a single time. The ten top clones hold 9.5% to 13% of the sample.

What this sample's treatment or condition label stands for: oral pan-JAK inhibitor, 5-10 mg twice daily. Lesional scalp punch biopsies and peripheral blood were obtained from alopecia areata patients. After PBMCs were isolated by density centrifugation and stained for CD3, CD4 and CD8, a FACSAria was used to sort CD4+ and CD8+ T cells. The investigation overall reported the following: Resident alphabeta T cells in normal human skin are also sequenced, complicating scalp TCR repertoire analysis, unlike mouse skin dominated by gammadelta T cells. Because the treated cohort was small and included a single nonresponder, larger studies are needed to assess links between baseline CD8+ expansion and response. Compared with normal scalp, lesional scalp had higher clonality and more expanded CD8+ clones, particularly in alopecia totalis/universalis, a pattern that suggests antigenic drive. During tofacitinib treatment, many expanded lesional clones stuck around in both scalp and blood, and this persistence may partly explain why relapse happens after treatment is stopped. Tofacitinib significantly lowered scalp clonality and the number of expanded CD8+ clones among the top 100 scalp clones. Shared TCR sequences between patients were less evident than in mice, which may be partly attributable to HLA diversity in the patient population.

Recombination linked TRBV29-1 to TRBJ2-7, with TRBD1 identical over 9 junction bases. This sample comprised CD8+ T cells sorted from blood, obtained at week 52, from a patient treated with tofacitinib. The TCR sequence derives from a human donor with alopecia areata. The CDR3 region: CSGGQGQAYEQYF. The DNA sequence follows: TGCAGCGGGGGACAGGGTCAAGCTTACGAGCAGTACTTC.